This paragraph reports one TCR beta chain. This sample is drawn from a study of blood T cell repertoires in COVID-19. Study as a whole: The cDNA or gDNA used as material had been derived from T cells, B-cell-depleted T cells, or PBMCs.

Per the original data handling: Amplification of reference gene primers was used by the study to estimate nucleated cell counts. Produced via immunoSEQ multiplex PCR; TCRdb's table is partial and in-frame only. V and J calls and clone size are those listed in that table; D and trimming were worked out from the DNA. This table has roughly 250,000 clones, around 86% appearing once. V dropped 1 base and J dropped 4 bases, with 10 bases sitting between them. The CDR3 is 14 amino acids. CDR1 is MGHRA and CDR2 is YSYEKL in the germline V gene. Sequencing used PBMCs or T cells enriched from blood (not recorded which). The genes are TRBV4-1 and TRBJ1-2, with D uncertain. The receptor was isolated from a woman in her forties or fifties who had recovered from COVID-19. Here the CDR3 DNA reads TGCGCCAGCAGCCAAGTATCTAGAGTCTATGGCTACACCTTC. It encodes CASSQVSRVYGYTF.